Following are 22 T cell receptor beta chains from one sample sequenced in a study of T cell responses to AZD1222 COVID-19 vaccine. Sequencing was performed with immunoSEQ multiplex PCR; in TCRdb, only in-frame clones are kept and a portion is missing. There are 90,000 to 120,000 clones in the sample; about nine tenths occur only once, and roughly 4.3% lies in the top ten. Sequenced here: peripheral blood, sampled on day 0 of AZD1222 vaccination. These receptors all stem from an adult in good health.

This clone was seen only a few times. This sequence joins TRBV19 and TRBJ2-7, with TRBD1 matching over 9 bases. J lost 2 bases, V lost 6 bases, and 8 bases had no gene match. Germline V gives CDR1 LNHDA, CDR2 SQIVND (reference sequence). This CDR3 region has 15 residues. CDR3 nucleotides: TGTGCCAGTAGCTCATACCGGGACAGGGCCTACGAGCAGTACTTC. This gives the protein CASSSYRDRAYEQYF.

J is TRBJ1-2 and V is TRBV27; possible D gene TRBD1, 5 bases. V was pared by 0 bases and J by 5 bases, with 10 bases between. This CDR3 is built from 14 residues. The germline gives CDR1 MNHEY, CDR2 SMNVEV (reference sequence). For the CDR3, the DNA is TGTGCCAGCAGTTTATCGACACAGGATTATGGCTACACCTTC. This codes for CASSLSTQDYGYTF.

Only one count was recorded for this clone. The rearrangement joins TRBV27 to TRBJ2-2; D is ambiguous. V shed 2 bases and J shed 6 bases, with 7 bases lying between them. Germline V gene data show CDR1 as MNHEY and CDR2 as SMNVEV (reference sequence). The CDR3 has 13 amino acids. CDR3 DNA sequence: TGTGCCAGCAGTTTAATTAGAGCCGGGGAGCTGTTTTTT. Its protein is CASSLIRAGELFF.

This clone was seen a handful of times. The V gene is TRBV7-8, the J gene TRBJ2-7; maybe TRBD2 (5 bases). Germline-derived CDR1 and CDR2 are SGHVS and FQNEAQ. The CDR3 spans 16 residues. V lost 3 bases and J lost 7, with 22 bases in between. The CDR3 DNA follows: TGTGCCAGCAGCTTTCAGTTCGGGCACCTCAGAGGGGAGCAGTACTTC. It translates to CASSFQFGHLRGEQYF.

The chain employs TRBV29-1 and TRBJ1-2; D may be TRBD1 (6 bases). V lost 4 bases to trimming and J lost 14 bases, with 23 bases between them. The CDR3 is 13 residues long. The germline gives CDR1 SQVTM, CDR2 ANQGSEA. CDR3 sequence reads: CSVGAVGRGDGTF. CDR3 coding DNA: TGCAGCGTTGGGGCCGTCGGGAGGGGGGACGGGACCTTC.

DNA for the CDR3: TGTGCCACCAGCCCCCGTCCGGGGGAGCGGGCGGGAGAGACCCAGTACTTC. It specifies CATSPRPGERAGETQYF. This rearrangement joins TRBV24-1 to TRBJ2-5, with D perhaps TRBD2 (6 bases). Trimming took off 7 bases at V and 4 bases at J, with 24 bases between the two ends. CDR3 length: 17 amino acids. Germline values: CDR1 KGHDR, CDR2 SFDVKD.

This chain connects TRBV7-2 to TRBJ1-2, with 8 nucleotides matching TRBD1. Trimming removed 6 bases from V and 4 bases from J; junction bases left unmatched: 10. The germline CDR1 and CDR2 sequences are SGHTA and FQGNSA. This CDR3 region has 15 residues. The chain's CDR3 is CASSLDRGPAYGYTF. In DNA form, the CDR3 reads TGTGCCAGCAGTCTCGACAGGGGTCCGGCCTATGGCTACACCTTC.

This clone showed up just a few times. This chain connects TRBV19 to TRBJ1-2; D unresolved. The CDR3 is 15 residues long. The germline gives CDR1 LNHDA, CDR2 SQIVND (reference sequence). V gave up 7 bases and J gave up 0 bases, with 15 bases separating them. The CDR3 region is CASTPRTGANYGYTF. CDR3 nucleotide sequence: TGTGCCAGTACCCCGAGGACGGGAGCTAACTATGGCTACACCTTC. The whole variable domain, filled in from reference TRBV19 and TRBJ1-2, reads DGGITQSPKYLFRKEGQNVTLSCEQNLNHDAMYWYRQDPGQGLRLIYYSQIVNDFQKGDIAEGYSVSREKKESFPLTVTSAQKNPTAFYLCASTPRTGANYGYTFGSGTRLTVV.

The chain carries TRBV4-3 and TRBJ2-3; D is perhaps TRBD1 (6 bases). The CDR3 is 17 residues long. V was cut by 0 bases and J by 2 bases, with 15 bases left in between. CDR1 LGHNA and CDR2 YSLEER come from the germline V gene. The DNA of the CDR3 is TGCGCCAGCAGCCAAGAACCAACAGGGCAGAACACAGATACGCAGTATTTT. It codes for CASSQEPTGQNTDTQYF.

The V gene is TRBV4-1, the J gene TRBJ1-1; 9 bases match TRBD1. CDR3 length: 18 residues. V dropped 3 bases and J dropped 5; count of bases not matched to a gene: 16. CDR1 MGHRA and CDR2 YSYEKL come from the germline V gene. The CDR3: CASSHLRGQGTGETEAFF. Here the CDR3 DNA reads TGCGCCAGCAGCCATCTACGAGGACAGGGGACCGGGGAAACTGAAGCTTTCTTT.

CDR3 protein: CASRARGLPGNTIYF. DNA of the CDR3: TGTGCCAGCAGGGCCCGAGGGTTACCTGGAAACACCATATATTTT. The chain employs TRBV6-5 and TRBJ1-3; D gene unclear. Germline loops: CDR1 MNHEY, CDR2 SVGAGI. V lost 6 bases to trimming and J lost 2 bases, with 14 bases between them. This CDR3 comprises 15 residues.

V usage is TRBV6-2 or TRBV6-3 and J usage is TRBJ1-3, with D perhaps matching TRBD1 (6 bases). This CDR3 contains 14 residues. The germline V gene encodes CDR1 MNHEY and CDR2 SVGEGT. Trimming stripped 6 bases from V and 0 bases from J, with 9 bases between. The CDR3 coding sequence is TGTGCCAGCAGCGGACAGATCTCTGGAAACACCATATATTTT. This sequence encodes CASSGQISGNTIYF.

The J gene is TRBJ2-1, the V gene TRBV7-3; tentatively, D is TRBD1 (6 bases). CDR1 is SGHTA and CDR2 is FQGTGA in the germline V gene. Trimming shortened V by 8 bases and J by 7 bases, and 15 bases separated the two germline ends. The CDR3 has 13 amino acids. As DNA, the CDR3 is TGTGCCAGCTCTAGTGGCAGGGGTAATGAGCAGTTCTTC. Protein product: CASSSGRGNEQFF.

The V call is TRBV27, the J call TRBJ1-6, with 7 bases fitting TRBD1. V was pared by 5 bases and J by 3 bases, with 7 bases of the junction left unmatched. This CDR3 is 16 amino acids long. CDR1 and CDR2 (germline): MNHEY, SMNVEV (reference sequence). DNA for the CDR3: TGTGCCAGCAGTCTCACGACAGGGTACTATAATTCACCCCTCCACTTT. Its protein product is CASSLTTGYYNSPLHF.

The V and J genes are TRBV4-3 and TRBJ2-2; 12 nucleotides align to TRBD2. Trimming removed 3 bases from V and 7 bases from J; junction bases left unmatched: 0. The CDR3 has 14 amino acids. CDR1 LGHNA and CDR2 YSLEER come from the germline V gene. The CDR3 DNA reads TGCGCCAGCAGCCAGGGACTAGCGGGCGGGGAGCTGTTTTTT. As protein: CASSQGLAGGELFF.

The J gene is TRBJ1-2, the V gene TRBV3-1 (or the pseudogene TRBV3-2); possible D gene TRBD1, 5 bases. This CDR3 region has 14 residues. CDR1 and CDR2 (germline): LGHDT, YNNKEL (reference sequence). Trimming cost V 0 bases and J 6 bases, with 11 bases left between them. The CDR3 loop is CASSQDRDGHGYTF. CDR3 nucleotide sequence: TGTGCCAGCAGCCAAGATAGGGACGGACATGGCTACACCTTC.

The chain recombines TRBV27 with TRBJ2-3; D ambiguous. The V and J ends lost 1 base and 4 bases respectively, with 15 bases between them. The CDR3 runs 16 residues. Germline loops: CDR1 MNHEY, CDR2 SMNVEV (reference sequence). The DNA for the CDR3 is TGTGCCAGCAGTTTATTAGGGCCGGCTAGGGCAGATACGCAGTATTTT. Protein: CASSLLGPARADTQYF.

This clone was picked up one time. The chain carries TRBV29-1 and TRBJ1-1; no reliable D call. With 4 bases removed from V and 7 bases from J, the gap between germline ends came to 13 bases. CDR1 is SQVTM and CDR2 is ANQGSEA in the germline V gene. The CDR3 has 12 residues. CDR3 amino acids: CSVALPSREAFF. CDR3 in DNA: TGCAGCGTTGCCCTCCCGAGCCGTGAAGCTTTCTTT.

The gene calls are TRBV9 and TRBJ1-1; a possible D gene is TRBD1 (5 bases). The V gene's germline CDR1 is SGDLS and CDR2 YYNGEE. This CDR3 comprises 16 residues. Trimming cost V 3 bases and J 1 base, with 16 bases left between them. The DNA for the CDR3 is TGTGCCAGCAGCGCCCCCGGGGGTACGGGGAACACTGAAGCTTTCTTT. This gives the protein CASSAPGGTGNTEAFF. Filled out from reference TRBV9 and TRBJ1-1, the complete variable domain reads DSGVTQTPKHLITATGQRVTLRCSPRSGDLSVYWYQQSLDQGLQFLIQYYNGEERAKGNILERFSAQQFPDLHSELNLSSLELGDSALYFCASSAPGGTGNTEAFFGQGTRLTVV.

CDR3 nucleotides: TGTGCCAGCAGCTCGCTAGCGGGGGGGCTTAGCACGCAGTATTTT. Its translation: CASSSLAGGLSTQYF. The rearrangement uses TRBV5-4 and TRBJ2-3; 12 bases fit TRBD2. The CDR3 consists of 15 residues. The ends lost 3 bases at V and 9 bases at J; junction bases unmatched: 8. Germline V gives CDR1 SGHNT, CDR2 YYREEE (reference sequence).

By share, this clone counts as medium-sized. Other DNA sequences in this specimen translate into the identical CDR3. The gene calls are TRBV25-1 and TRBJ2-7; the D is unclear. Between the trimmed V and J ends, which lost 2 bases and 2 bases, there was a span of 1 base. The CDR3 consists of 11 residues. The germline CDR1 and CDR2 sequences are MGHDK and SYGVNS. The CDR3 DNA follows: TGTGCCAGCAGTGAAGCCTACGAGCAGTACTTC. Protein sequence: CASSEAYEQYF.

The V gene is TRBV5-4, the J gene TRBJ2-3; TRBD2 aligns across 14 bases. This CDR3 spans 19 amino acids. V lost 3 bases and J lost 6; bases outside the gene matches: 15. Germline loops: CDR1 SGHNT, CDR2 YYREEE (reference sequence). CDR3 coding DNA: TGTGCCAGCAGCTCCGGACTAGCGGGGGGCATAAGTTCTAGCGATACGCAGTATTTT. Encoded protein: CASSSGLAGGISSSDTQYF. The variable domain in full, completed from reference TRBV5-4 and TRBJ2-3, reads ETGVTQSPTHLIKTRGQQVTLRCSSQSGHNTVSWYQQALGQGPQFIFQYYREEENGRGNFPPRFSGLQFPNYSSELNVNALELDDSALYLCASSSGLAGGISSSDTQYFGPGTRLTVL.